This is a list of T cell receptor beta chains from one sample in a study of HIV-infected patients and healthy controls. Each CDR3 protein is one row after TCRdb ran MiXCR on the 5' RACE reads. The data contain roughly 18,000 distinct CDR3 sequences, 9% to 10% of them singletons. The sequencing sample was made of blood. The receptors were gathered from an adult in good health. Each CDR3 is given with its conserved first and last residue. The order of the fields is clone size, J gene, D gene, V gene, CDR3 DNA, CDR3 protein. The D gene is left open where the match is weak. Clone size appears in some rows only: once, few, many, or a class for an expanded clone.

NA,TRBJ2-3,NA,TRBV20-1,TGCAGTGTGCTTCCGATCACAGATACGCAGTATTTT,CSVLPITDTQYF
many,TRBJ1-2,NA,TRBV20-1,TGCAGTGCTTCCCTCCAGGCTAACTATGGCTACACCTTC,CSASLQANYGYTF
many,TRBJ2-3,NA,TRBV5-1,TGCGCCAGCAGCTTGGAAGGGAGCCTCACAGATACGCAGTATTTT,CASSLEGSLTDTQYF
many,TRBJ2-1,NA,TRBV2,TGTGCCCTTCGGGGGGCGGAGGTCTCCTACAATGAGCAGTTCTTC,CALRGAEVSYNEQFF
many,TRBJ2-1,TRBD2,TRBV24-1,TGTGCCACCAGTGTCGCACTCGGAGCGGGAGCTTACAATGAGCAGTTCTTC,CATSVALGAGAYNEQFF
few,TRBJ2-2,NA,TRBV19,TGTGCCAGTAGTTCCTGGCGCATGAACACCGGGGAGCTGTTTTTT,CASSSWRMNTGELFF
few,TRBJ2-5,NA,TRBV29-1,TGCAGCGCGGACATTTCATACCAAGAGACCCAGTACTTC,CSADISYQETQYF
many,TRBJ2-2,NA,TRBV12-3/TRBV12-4,TGTGCCAGCAGTTTAATCCGGACCGGGGAGCTGTTTTTT,CASSLIRTGELFF
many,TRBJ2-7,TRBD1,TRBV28,TGTGCCAGCAGATACGGACAGGGGGAGTACGAGCAGTACTTC,CASRYGQGEYEQYF
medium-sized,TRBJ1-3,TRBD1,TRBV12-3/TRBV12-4,TGTGCCAGCAGTTTCGACAGGGGAGCTGGAAACACCATATATTTT,CASSFDRGAGNTIYF
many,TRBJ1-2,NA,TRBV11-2,TGTGCCAGCAGCTTAGGCGGGGCCCGTGGCTACACCTTC,CASSLGGARGYTF
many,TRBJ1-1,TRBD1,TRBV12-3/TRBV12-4,TGTGCCAGCAGTTTTAACCCGGGACAGGGGGCAAGGGTTGAAGCTTTCTTT,CASSFNPGQGARVEAFF
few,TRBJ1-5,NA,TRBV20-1,TGCAGTGCTAGTGCGGGGGAAAGCAATCAGCCCCAGCATTTT,CSASAGESNQPQHF
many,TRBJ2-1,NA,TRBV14,TGTGCCAGCAGCCAAGATCTGTTGAGCTCCTACAATGAGCAGTTCTTC,CASSQDLLSSYNEQFF
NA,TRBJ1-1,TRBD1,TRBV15,TGTGCCACCAGCAGAGGGACAGGGGCTTCAGAAGCTTTCTTT,CATSRGTGASEAFF
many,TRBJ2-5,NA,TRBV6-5,TGTGCCAGCAGTTACGGAGTTAACGGGGGGACCCAGTACTTC,CASSYGVNGGTQYF
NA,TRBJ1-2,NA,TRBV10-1,TGCGCCAGCAGTGAGTCTGCAGCAAACTATGGCTACACCTTC,CASSESAANYGYTF
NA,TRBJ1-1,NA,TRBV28,TGTGCCAGCAGTTTAGGGGTGGGGACGAGGGGGACTGAAGCTTTCTTT,CASSLGVGTRGTEAFF